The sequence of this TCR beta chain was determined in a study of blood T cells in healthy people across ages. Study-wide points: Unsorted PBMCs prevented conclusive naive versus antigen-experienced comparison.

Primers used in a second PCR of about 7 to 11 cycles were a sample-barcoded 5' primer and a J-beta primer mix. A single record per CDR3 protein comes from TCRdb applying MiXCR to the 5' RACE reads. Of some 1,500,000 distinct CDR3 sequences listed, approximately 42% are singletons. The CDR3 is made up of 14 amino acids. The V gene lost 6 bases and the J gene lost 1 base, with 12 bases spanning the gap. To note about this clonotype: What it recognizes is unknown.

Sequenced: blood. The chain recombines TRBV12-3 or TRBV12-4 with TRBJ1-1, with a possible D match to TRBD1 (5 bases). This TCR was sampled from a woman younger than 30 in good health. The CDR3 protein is CASSQQEGNTEAFF. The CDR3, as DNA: TGTGCCAGCAGCCAACAGGAGGGGAACACTGAAGCTTTCTTT.